The source of this TCR beta chain is a study of blood T cell repertoires in COVID-19. Study-level background: From the United States, Italy and Spain came samples of acute and convalescent COVID-19. Sources were T cells, B-cell-depleted T cells, or PBMCs; the material itself was cDNA or gDNA.

Recruited during active infection, patients (from Seattle) were subsequently followed longitudinally. In the study's own analysis: Cell counts per sample came from amplifying reference gene primers. Clones were sequenced by immunoSEQ multiplex PCR, and TCRdb holds only the in-frame ones, with some missing. The DNA gave D and trimming, while V, J and clone size come from that table. The table shows around 250,000 clones, with approximately 88% occurring only once. V lost 3 bases to trimming and J lost 2 bases; unmatched junction nucleotides: 8. The CDR3 spans 15 residues. In germline, CDR1 is SQVTM, CDR2 ANQGSEA.

This chain links TRBV29-1 with TRBJ2-3; 7 bases map to TRBD2. This clonotype originated in a woman in her 70s with COVID-19, enrolled during active disease. Material for sequencing was peripheral blood. The DNA of the CDR3 is TGCAGCGTTGAGGGGCGGGAGAGGCACACAGATACGCAGTATTTT. Translating gives CSVEGRERHTDTQYF.